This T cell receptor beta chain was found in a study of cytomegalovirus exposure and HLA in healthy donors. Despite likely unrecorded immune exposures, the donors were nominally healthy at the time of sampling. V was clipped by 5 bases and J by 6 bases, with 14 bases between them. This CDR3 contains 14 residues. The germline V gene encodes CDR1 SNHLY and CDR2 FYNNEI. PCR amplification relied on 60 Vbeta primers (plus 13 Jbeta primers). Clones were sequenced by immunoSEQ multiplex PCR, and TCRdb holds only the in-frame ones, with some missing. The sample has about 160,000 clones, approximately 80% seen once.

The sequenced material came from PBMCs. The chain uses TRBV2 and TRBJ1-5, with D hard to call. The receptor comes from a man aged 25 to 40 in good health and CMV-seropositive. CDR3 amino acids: CASSTEGLGQPQHF. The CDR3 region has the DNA TGTGCCAGCAGTACCGAGGGTTTGGGTCAGCCCCAGCATTTT.